This T cell receptor (beta chain) was retrieved from a study of shared clonotypes between healthy human individuals. Authors' data handling: ImmunoSEQ sequences covered only the junction and lacked quality scores; filtering therefore differed. TCRdb keeps only in-frame clones here, not all; method: immunoSEQ multiplex PCR. The D gene and trimming were derived from the DNA, and the V and J assignments and clone size from that table. The table lists about 560,000 clones, around 77% of them singletons. Free of recent acute infections or vaccinations, the donors were healthy HIV-negative adults. Those who donated, Caucasian adults without exception, all lived in Nashville, Tennessee. The CDR3 is 17 amino acids. Germline values: CDR1 SGHRS, CDR2 YFSETQ. V dropped 1 base and J dropped 6 bases, with 23 bases sitting between them. With respect to this clone: What it binds is not known.

Whole-study results and caveats: In having few donors, the study represented limited genetic and exposure-history diversity.

Source material: PBMCs. V usage is TRBV5-1 and J usage is TRBJ2-7, with D maybe TRBD2 (7 bases). This TCR derives from a middle-aged woman in good health. Some clones in this sample may be carry-over from other donors' samples. The CDR3 region is CASSLPPTGAGAGEQYF. The CDR3 nucleotides read TGCGCCAGCAGCTTGCCGCCGACCGGGGCGGGGGCGGGCGAGCAGTACTTC.